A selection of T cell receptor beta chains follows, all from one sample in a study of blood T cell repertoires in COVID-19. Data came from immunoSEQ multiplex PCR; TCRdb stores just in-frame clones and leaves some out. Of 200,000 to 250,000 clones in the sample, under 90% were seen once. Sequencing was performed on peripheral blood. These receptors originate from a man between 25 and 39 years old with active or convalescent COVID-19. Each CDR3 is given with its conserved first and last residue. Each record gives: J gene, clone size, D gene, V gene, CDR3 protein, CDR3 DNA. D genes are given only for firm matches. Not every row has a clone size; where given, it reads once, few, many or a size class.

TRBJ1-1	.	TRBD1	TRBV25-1	CASSPRDRGQWTEAFF	TGTGCCAGCAGTCCCCGGGACAGGGGGCAGTGGACTGAAGCTTTCTTT
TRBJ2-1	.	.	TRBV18	CASSPTGSDNEQFF	TGTGCCAGCTCGCCTACCGGGTCCGACAATGAGCAGTTCTTC
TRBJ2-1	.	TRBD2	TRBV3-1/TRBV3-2	CASSPGLAGVSEQFF	TGTGCCAGCAGCCCGGGGCTAGCGGGAGTAAGTGAGCAGTTCTTC
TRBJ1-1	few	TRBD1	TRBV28	CASRGQARTEAFF	TGTGCCAGCAGGGGACAGGCGAGGACTGAAGCTTTCTTT
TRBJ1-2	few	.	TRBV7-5	CVRSFSVRRSYGYTF	TGTGTCAGAAGCTTTAGTGTCCGTCGATCCTATGGCTACACCTTC
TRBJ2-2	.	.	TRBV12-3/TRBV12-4	CASSRQGELFF	TGTGCCAGCAGTCGTCAGGGGGAGCTGTTTTTT
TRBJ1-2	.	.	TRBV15	CATSRDSGGNGYTF	TGTGCCACCAGCAGAGATTCGGGGGGGAACGGCTACACCTTC
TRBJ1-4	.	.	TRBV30	CAWSTFTGSYNEKLFF	TGTGCCTGGAGTACCTTTACAGGGTCTTACAATGAAAAACTGTTTTTT
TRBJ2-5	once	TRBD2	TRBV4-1	CASSRLAGETQYF	TGCGCCAGCAGCCGACTAGCGGGGGAGACCCAGTACTTC
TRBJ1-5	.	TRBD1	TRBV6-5	CASSHGQGDQPQHF	TGTGCCAGCAGCCACGGACAGGGGGATCAGCCCCAGCATTTT
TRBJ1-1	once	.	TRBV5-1	CASSFLTGGKNTEAFF	TGCGCCAGCAGCTTTTTGACTGGGGGCAAGAACACTGAAGCTTTCTTT
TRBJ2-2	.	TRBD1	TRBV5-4	CASSSPGQAAGELFF	TGTGCCAGCAGCTCCCCGGGACAGGCGGCCGGGGAGCTGTTTTTT
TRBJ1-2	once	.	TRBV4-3	CASSQGVYGYTF	TGCGCCAGCAGCCAAGGAGTCTATGGCTACACCTTC
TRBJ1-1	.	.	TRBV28	CASRGGGWVAFF	TGTGCCAGCAGAGGCGGGGGCTGGGTGGCTTTCTTT
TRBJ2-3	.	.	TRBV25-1	CASETGGTDTQYF	TGTGCCAGCGAGACCGGGGGCACAGATACGCAGTATTTT
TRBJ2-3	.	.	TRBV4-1	CASSPGADTQYF	TGCGCCAGCAGCCCCGGAGCAGATACGCAGTATTTT
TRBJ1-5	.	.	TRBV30	CAWSVRGGGGNQPQHF	TGTGCCTGGAGTGTACGCGGGGGTGGGGGCAATCAGCCCCAGCATTTT
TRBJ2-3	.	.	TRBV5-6	CASSLAGLYTDTQYF	TGTGCCAGCAGCTTGGCGGGACTTTACACAGATACGCAGTATTTT
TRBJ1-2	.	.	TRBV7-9	CASSSSGSGREYNYGYTF	TGTGCCAGCAGCTCCTCAGGATCAGGACGGGAGTATAACTATGGCTACACCTTC
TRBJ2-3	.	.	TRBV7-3	CASSPLGTDTQYF	TGTGCCAGCAGCCCTCTAGGCACAGATACGCAGTATTTT
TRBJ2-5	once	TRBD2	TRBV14	CASSQGTSGGILQETQYF	TGTGCCAGCAGCCAAGGGACTAGCGGGGGGATCCTTCAAGAGACCCAGTACTTC
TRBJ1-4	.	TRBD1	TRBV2	CASRNRGLDEKLFF	TGTGCCAGCAGAAACAGGGGGCTAGATGAAAAACTGTTTTTT
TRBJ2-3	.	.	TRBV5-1	CASSLGGSTDTQYF	TGCGCCAGCAGCTTGGGCGGGAGCACAGATACGCAGTATTTT
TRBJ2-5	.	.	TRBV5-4	CASSTGNQETQYF	TGTGCCAGCAGCACAGGGAACCAAGAGACCCAGTACTTC
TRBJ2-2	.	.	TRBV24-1	CATSDSRVPTGELFF	TGTGCCACCAGTGATTCCCGGGTCCCCACCGGGGAGCTGTTTTTT
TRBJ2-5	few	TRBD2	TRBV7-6	CASGWGGIGETQYF	TGTGCCAGCGGCTGGGGGGGTATCGGAGAGACCCAGTACTTC
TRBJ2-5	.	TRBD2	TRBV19	CASSIRLLAGIQETQYF	TGTGCCAGTAGTATACGGCTCCTAGCGGGGATCCAAGAGACCCAGTACTTC
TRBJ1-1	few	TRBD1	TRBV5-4	CASSLARTGGTEAFF	TGTGCCAGCAGCTTGGCCCGGACAGGGGGCACTGAAGCTTTCTTT
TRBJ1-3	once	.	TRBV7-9	CASSLNSLAVGNTIYF	TGTGCCAGCAGCTTAAATTCTCTGGCAGTTGGAAACACCATATATTTT
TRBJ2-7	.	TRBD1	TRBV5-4	CASSTQGAGEQYF	TGTGCCAGCAGCACACAGGGGGCTGGCGAGCAGTACTTC
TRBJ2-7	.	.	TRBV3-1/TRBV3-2	CASSQDLGRAIEQYF	TGTGCCAGCAGCCAAGATCTGGGCAGGGCCATCGAGCAGTACTTC
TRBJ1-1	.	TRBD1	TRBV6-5	CASSSPTGGHTEAFF	TGTGCCAGCAGCAGCCCGACAGGGGGCCACACTGAAGCTTTCTTT
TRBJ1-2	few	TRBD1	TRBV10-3	CAIKPTGGDDYGYTF	TGTGCCATCAAGCCGACAGGGGGCGATGACTATGGCTACACCTTC
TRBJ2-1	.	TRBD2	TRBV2	CASTGSGAGGSGEQFF	TGTGCCAGCACGGGCTCGGGAGCGGGAGGTTCGGGTGAGCAGTTCTTC
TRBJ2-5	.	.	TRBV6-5	CATLPTGGLETQYF	TGTGCCACCTTACCTACTGGAGGGTTAGAGACCCAGTACTTC
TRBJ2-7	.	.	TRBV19	CASSISGVTYEQYF	TGTGCCAGTAGTATATCCGGGGTTACCTACGAGCAGTACTTC
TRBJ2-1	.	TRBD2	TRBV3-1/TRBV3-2	CASSQEGLAVNEQFF	TGTGCCAGCAGCCAGGAAGGACTAGCGGTTAATGAGCAGTTCTTC
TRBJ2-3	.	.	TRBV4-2	CASSQAASRGGVNTDTQYF	TGTGCCAGCAGCCAAGCGGCATCACGGGGCGGGGTAAACACAGATACGCAGTATTTT
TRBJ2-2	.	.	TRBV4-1	CASSQDLLNTGELFF	TGCGCCAGCAGCCAAGATTTACTTAACACCGGGGAGCTGTTTTTT
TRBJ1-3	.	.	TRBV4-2	CASSNPGVIGNTIYF	TGTGCCAGCAGCAATCCCGGGGTTATCGGAAACACCATATATTTT
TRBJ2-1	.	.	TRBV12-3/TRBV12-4	CASSPRDEQFF	TGTGCCAGCAGCCCCCGGGATGAGCAGTTCTTC